One and the same sample provided the 21 T cell receptor beta chains below, sequenced in a study of T-cell memory formation after mild COVID-19. Each CDR3 protein gets one entry after TCRdb re-called the 5' RACE reads with MiXCR. The table shows about 470,000 distinct CDR3 sequences, with around a quarter occurring only once. The specimen was PBMCs or a T cell subset sorted from them (not recorded which). These receptors came from an adult woman who had mild COVID-19 (a few samples of this study predate the infection). Cell type and time point are not known.

This clonotype was seen a handful of times. The chain uses TRBV15 and TRBJ2-5, with D maybe TRBD2 (5 bases). Trimming took 0 bases from V and 5 from J, leaving 13 bases between them. Germline V lookup: CDR1 LNHNV, CDR2 YYDKDF (reference sequence). The CDR3 runs 15 residues. In DNA form, the CDR3 reads TGTGCCACCAGCAGAGATCAGTCGGGGAGTGAGACCCAGTACTTC. The encoded protein is CATSRDQSGSETQYF.

V and J are TRBV6-5 and TRBJ1-2, with TRBD1 matching over 9 bases. Germline V gene sequence: CDR1 MNHEY, CDR2 SVGAGI. The CDR3 extends over 15 amino acids. The V segment lost 4 bases and the J segment 6 bases; nucleotides outside the gene matches: 9. In DNA, the CDR3 is TGTGCCAGCAGTTCGACAGGGGGTTGGAAGGATGGCTACACCTTC. Residues: CASSSTGGWKDGYTF.

The chain combines TRBV24-1 with TRBJ2-1, with D possibly TRBD1 on 6 matching bases. The CDR3 is made up of 16 amino acids. Trimming stripped 5 bases from V and 2 bases from J, with 15 bases between. CDR1 and CDR2 from the germline V gene are KGHDR and SFDVKD. The DNA of the CDR3 is TGTGCCACCAGTGCCACAGGGAAAATGACCTACAATGAGCAGTTCTTC. Protein product: CATSATGKMTYNEQFF.

This chain uses TRBV7-3 with TRBJ2-2; 13 nucleotides line up with TRBD2. The CDR3 consists of 18 residues. J was trimmed by 2 bases and V by 5 bases; bases with no gene match: 8. Per the germline V gene, CDR1 is SGHTA and CDR2 is FQGTGA. The CDR3 loop reads CASSPRTSGSVNTGELFF. The CDR3 DNA sequence: TGTGCCAGCAGCCCACGGACTAGCGGGAGCGTAAACACCGGGGAGCTGTTTTTT.

The chain recombines TRBV4-1 with TRBJ2-7; D unresolved. CDR1 is MGHRA, CDR2 YSYEKL, per germline. Trimming shortened V by 0 bases and J by 3 bases, and 9 bases separated the two germline ends. The CDR3 runs 14 residues. The CDR3 region is CASSQESSFYEQYF. The DNA of the CDR3 is TGCGCCAGCAGCCAAGAGAGCTCTTTCTACGAGCAGTACTTC.

J is TRBJ1-1 and V is TRBV4-1, with 7 bases fitting TRBD1. Looked up from germline, CDR1 is MGHRA and CDR2 is YSYEKL. This CDR3 spans 15 amino acids. Germline trimming cut 1 base from V and 3 bases from J; bases unmatched to any gene: 5. The CDR3 sequence is CASSQGAGGDTEAFF. CDR3 in DNA: TGCGCCAGCAGCCAAGGGGCAGGGGGAGACACTGAAGCTTTCTTT.

CDR3 nucleotides: TGCAGTGCTAGATCAGACAGGGGTGGGAGGGTACTCAAAAACATTCAGTACTTC. Its protein is CSARSDRGGRVLKNIQYF. The chain carries TRBV20-1 and TRBJ2-4, with D possibly TRBD1 on 8 matching bases. This CDR3 comprises 18 residues. CDR1 DFQATT and CDR2 SNEGSKA come from the germline V gene (reference sequence). Deletions cut 2 bases from V and 3 bases from J, with 23 bases between.

There are a few counts of this clonotype. The rearrangement uses TRBV7-8 and TRBJ1-2; D is perhaps TRBD1 (5 bases). Looked up from germline, CDR1 is SGHVS and CDR2 is FQNEAQ. This CDR3 region has 14 residues. V lost 0 bases, J lost 4 bases, and 9 bases lay in between. The CDR3 here is CASSLAGDRYGYTF. CDR3 DNA: TGTGCCAGCAGCTTAGCAGGGGATCGCTATGGCTACACCTTC.

This clonotype has only a few counts. The chain has TRBV5-1 and TRBJ1-2, with TRBD1 as a possible D gene (5 bases). V gave up 0 bases and J gave up 4 bases, with 13 bases separating them. Germline V gene sequence: CDR1 SGHRS, CDR2 YFSETQ. This CDR3 contains 15 residues. The CDR3 sequence is CASSLGGDLFYGYTF. The CDR3 DNA follows: TGCGCCAGCAGCTTGGGGGGGGACCTCTTCTATGGCTACACCTTC.

This rearrangement joins TRBV7-3 to TRBJ2-5, with 7 nucleotides matching TRBD2. Unmatched junction bases numbered 17, after V lost 5 bases and J lost 5 bases. This CDR3 is built from 17 residues. Per the germline V gene, CDR1 is SGHTA and CDR2 is FQGTGA. CDR3 in DNA: TGTGCCAGCAGCCCGGGCCTTAGCGGGTTCTTCCCGGAGACCCAGTACTTC. Encoded protein: CASSPGLSGFFPETQYF.

The chain carries TRBV20-1 and TRBJ1-5; 10 nucleotides match TRBD1. CDR1 is DFQATT, CDR2 SNEGSKA, per germline (reference sequence). This CDR3 region has 15 residues. V trimming: 1 base; J trimming: 2 bases; junction bases outside the gene matches: 2. The DNA of the CDR3 is TGCAGTGCTAGAGGACAGGGGGCAGGCAATCAGCCCCAGCATTTT. Protein: CSARGQGAGNQPQHF.

The gene calls are TRBV12-3 or TRBV12-4 and TRBJ2-2; 8 nucleotides align to TRBD2. This CDR3 has 16 amino acids. J lost 2 bases, V lost 3 bases, and 5 bases had no gene match. CDR3 amino acids: CASSFASGPNTGELFF. The CDR3 bases are TGTGCCAGCAGTTTCGCTAGCGGGCCTAACACCGGGGAGCTGTTTTTT.

This clonotype was found a few times. The chain uses TRBV4-2 and TRBJ2-3, with D possibly being TRBD1 (5 bases). The V gene's germline CDR1 is LGHNA and CDR2 YNFKEQ. The V and J ends lost 1 base and 5 bases respectively, with 10 bases between them. The CDR3 loop spans 14 amino acids. The CDR3 DNA is TGTGCCAGCAGCCAAGGTGTTACAGGAGATACGCAGTATTTT. It codes for CASSQGVTGDTQYF.

The V gene is TRBV20-1, the J gene TRBJ1-2; D unclear. Per germline, CDR1 DFQATT and CDR2 SNEGSKA (reference sequence). The CDR3 extends over 13 amino acids. V gave up 5 bases and J gave up 0 bases, with 10 bases separating them. The CDR3 coding sequence is TGCAGTGCTGGGCCTGACCCTAACTATGGCTACACCTTC. It encodes CSAGPDPNYGYTF.

The chain employs TRBV7-2 and TRBJ2-3, with 11 bases fitting TRBD2. The germline V gene encodes CDR1 SGHTA and CDR2 FQGNSA. With 1 base clipped from V and 1 base from J, the junction kept 4 bases outside the gene matches. The CDR3 totals 17 residues. CDR3 loop: CASSLGLAGWGTDTQYF. The CDR3 DNA follows: TGTGCCAGCAGCTTAGGACTAGCGGGATGGGGCACAGATACGCAGTATTTT.

This clonotype was seen many times. Its ends do not fully match the called genes, so a read error is possible. V and J are TRBV5-1 and TRBJ2-7; TRBD2 agrees at 12 bases. The CDR3 covers 15 residues. CDR1 and CDR2 from the germline V gene are SGHRS and YFSETQ. CDR3 nucleotide sequence: TGTGCCAGCAGCCTCGGACTAGCGGGGTCCTACGAGCAGTACTTC. Translated, it gives CASSLGLAGSYEQYF.

The J gene is TRBJ1-2, the V gene TRBV4-3; TRBD1 matches at 11 bases. The CDR3 is 17 residues long. Trimming took 2 bases from V and 3 from J; bases not matched to a gene: 8. Germline values: CDR1 LGHNA, CDR2 YSLEER. CDR3 DNA sequence: TGCGCCAGCAGCCAACTAATCGGGGGACAGGGGGACTATGGCTACACCTTC. Protein product: CASSQLIGGQGDYGYTF.

In this sample, this clonotype turned up a few times. V is TRBV7-9 and J is TRBJ2-1; 10 bases map to TRBD2. V gave up 5 bases and J gave up 4 bases; unmatched junction bases: 5. Germline V gives CDR1 SEHNR, CDR2 FQNEAQ (reference sequence). The CDR3 totals 15 residues. CDR3 nucleotide sequence: TGTGCCAGCAGCCTAACTAGCGGGGAATACAATGAGCAGTTCTTC. As protein: CASSLTSGEYNEQFF.

Only a few counts were recorded for this clonotype. V and J are TRBV7-8 and TRBJ2-1; D is perhaps TRBD2 (6 bases). With 2 bases removed from V and 6 bases from J, the gap between germline ends came to 17 bases. Germline V lookup: CDR1 SGHVS, CDR2 FQNEAQ. The CDR3 length is 16 residues. The CDR3 sequence is CASSLTGGLTINEQFF. CDR3 sequence (DNA): TGTGCCAGCAGCTTAACCGGAGGGCTTACAATCAATGAGCAGTTCTTC.

The V call is TRBV14, the J call TRBJ2-2, with a possible D match to TRBD2 (6 bases). Germline values: CDR1 SGHDN, CDR2 FVKESK. The CDR3 length is 21 residues. V was trimmed by 6 bases and J by 5 bases, leaving 34 bases between them. The CDR3, as DNA: TGTGCCAGCAGTCGCGGACCGGCGGGAACCCTGGGAAGATTTCGGACCGGGGAGCTGTTTTTT. This translates into CASSRGPAGTLGRFRTGELFF.

The chain is built from TRBV7-2 and TRBJ1-4, with D tentatively TRBD1 (6 bases). CDR3 length: 13 residues. Germline V CDR1 and CDR2: SGHTA, FQGNSA. V lost 3 bases and J lost 8, with 10 bases in between. In DNA, the CDR3 is TGTGCCAGCAGCTTGGGGGGGCGCGAAAAACTGTTTTTT. Its protein is CASSLGGREKLFF.